A single sample is the source of the 9 T cell receptor beta chains below, sequenced in a study of human T cells and chemical hapten exposure. The treatment is: therapeutic diphenylcyclopropenone sensitization with weekly scalp DPC. Library construction involved attaching unique molecular identifiers to individual cDNA molecules, which allowed quantitative, reproducible TCR counting. TCRdb ran MiXCR on the reads and lists one entry per CDR3 protein. Altogether some 500 distinct CDR3 sequences are present, approximately 42% being singletons, with the ten largest covering 10% to 15%. This material consisted of whole blood, taken before DPC sensitization or 2, 6, or about 24 weeks after (not recorded which). Receptor source: an adult with alopecia areata. Some clones in this sample may be carry-over from other donors' samples. This table probably holds off-target reads from a library built for another chain.

Worth noting for this clonotype: One end of the junction fails to match germline, which may point to a read error. The V and J genes are TRBV7-8 and TRBJ2-5; D might be TRBD1 or TRBD2, each matching 5 bases. The CDR3 is 13 residues long. CDR1 is SGHVS, CDR2 FQNEAQ, per germline. CDR3 in DNA: TGTGGCAGCAGCTTAGGGACGGACGGGACCCAGTACTTC. Amino acid sequence: CGSSLGTDGTQYF.

The table lists this clonotype with a few counts. The genes are TRBV10-3 and TRBJ1-3; D unclear. V was pared by 4 bases and J by 0 bases, with 10 bases between. Germline loops: CDR1 ENHRY, CDR2 SYGVKD. The CDR3 extends over 15 amino acids. The CDR3 loop is CAISGLGFSGNTIYF. The CDR3 DNA reads TGTGCCATCAGTGGACTTGGTTTCTCTGGAAACACCATATATTTT.

V is TRBV27 and J is TRBJ2-2, with unresolved D. The length of the CDR3 is 16 residues. CDR1 is MNHEY and CDR2 is SMNVEV in the germline V gene (reference sequence). V lost 1 base and J lost 1, with 10 bases in between. CDR3 loop: CASSLWMPVNTGELFF. CDR3 bases: TGTGCCAGCAGTTTATGGATGCCGGTGAACACCGGGGAGCTGTTTTTT.

This chain uses TRBV29-1 with TRBJ2-5; D unclear. V lost 6 bases to trimming and J lost 5 bases, with 7 bases between them. The germline V gene has CDR1 SQVTM and CDR2 ANQGSEA. This CDR3 is built from 10 residues. This CDR3 is CSVAQETQYF. CDR3 DNA: TGCAGCGTGGCCCAGGAGACCCAGTACTTC.

This clonotype was counted once. The chain uses TRBV5-1 and TRBJ2-7, with TRBD1 matching over 8 bases. Per the germline V gene, CDR1 is SGHRS and CDR2 is YFSETQ. This CDR3 comprises 13 residues. V trimming: 5 bases; J trimming: 9 bases; junction bases outside the gene matches: 10. The CDR3 DNA sequence: TGCGCCAGCAGAGTGGACAGGGATGGAGGGCAGTACTTC. This gives the protein CASRVDRDGGQYF.

This clonotype was seen a handful of times. The rearrangement uses TRBV7-3 and TRBJ1-2, with D uncertain. The V end lost 1 base, the J end lost 6 bases, and 9 bases lay between the germline ends. Germline CDR1 reads SGHTA; CDR2 reads FQGTGA. The CDR3 extends over 13 amino acids. The CDR3 DNA sequence: TGTGCCAGCAGCTTAAGGAGGGAAGATGGCTACACCTTC. The encoded protein is CASSLRREDGYTF.

This chain joins TRBV4-2 and TRBJ2-1; D unclear. V lost 0 bases and J 3 bases, leaving 0 bases between the germline ends. Germline V CDR1 and CDR2: LGHNA, YNFKEQ. The CDR3 runs to 12 residues. CDR3 nucleotide sequence: TGTGCCAGCAGCCAAGACTACAATGAGCAGTTCTTC. It specifies CASSQDYNEQFF.

This clonotype was seen only a few times. The CDR3 DNA reads as TGTGCCAGCGGACCTTCGGGGGAGGAGACCCAGTACTTC. As protein: CASGPSGEETQYF. The V call is TRBV7-9, the J call TRBJ2-5; a possible D gene is TRBD2 (6 bases). V shed 8 bases and J shed 5 bases, with 15 bases lying between them. Looked up from germline, CDR1 is SEHNR and CDR2 is FQNEAQ (reference sequence). The CDR3 spans 13 residues.

The chain combines TRBV7-9 with TRBJ2-7, with D perhaps matching TRBD1 (6 bases). In germline, CDR1 is SEHNR, CDR2 FQNEAQ (reference sequence). The V gene lost 4 bases and the J gene lost 0 bases, with 10 bases spanning the gap. CDR3 length equals 14 residues. DNA for the CDR3: TGTGCCAGCAGCTCCCGGGACACCTCCTACGAGCAGTACTTC. Translation: CASSSRDTSYEQYF.